The sequence of this TCR beta chain was determined in a study of shared clonotypes between healthy human individuals. Study context: Three plates were used per donor for CD4 naive, three for CD4 memory, two for CD8 naive and one for CD8 memory.

The sample holds one count of this clone. Naive CD4+ cells were CD45RA-selected; the remaining cells were memory. Germline lookup yields CDR1 SGHRS and CDR2 YFSETQ. Trimming stripped 0 bases from V and 3 bases from J, with 16 bases between. CDR3 length equals 17 residues. Original processing notes: Because ImmunoSEQ provided only junction sequences with no quality scores, the filtering differed. The protocol was immunoSEQ multiplex PCR, while the TCRdb copy is restricted to in-frame clones and leaves out a portion. V and J calls and clone size are given by that table; D and trimming were obtained from the DNA. This sample yields 1 million to 1.3 million clones, of which around 78% are seen a single time; roughly 0.61% belongs to the top ten.

The sequenced sample consisted of memory CD4+ T cells from PBMCs. Subset in this sample: CD45RA-negative fraction. This receptor was obtained from a man between 18 and 29 years old in good health. Some clones in this sample may be carry-over from other donors' samples. The genes are TRBV5-1 and TRBJ2-1; maybe TRBD2 (6 bases). CDR3 protein: CASSLVPSDYLYNEQFF. The CDR3 DNA reads TGCGCCAGCAGCTTGGTACCTAGCGACTACCTCTACAATGAGCAGTTCTTC.